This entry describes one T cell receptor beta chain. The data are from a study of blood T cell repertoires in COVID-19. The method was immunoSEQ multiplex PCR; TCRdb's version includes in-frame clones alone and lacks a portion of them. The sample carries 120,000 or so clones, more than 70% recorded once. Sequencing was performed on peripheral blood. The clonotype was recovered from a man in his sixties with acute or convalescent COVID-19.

This chain's CDR3 is CASTSGRNANTGELFF. The CDR3 DNA reads as TGTGCCAGCACAAGCGGGAGGAATGCGAACACCGGGGAGCTGTTTTTT. J is TRBJ2-2 and V is TRBV28, with 9 bases fitting TRBD2. With V trimmed by 7 bases and J by 0 bases, 6 bases remained unmatched. The CDR3 loop spans 16 amino acids. Germline-derived CDR1 and CDR2 are MDHEN and SYDVKM.